This TCR beta chain is from a study of CD8+ T cells in alopecia areata. Remarks on this clone: What it binds is unknown.

Noted treatment: oral pan-JAK inhibitor, 5-10 mg twice daily. Trimming left V 1 base short and J 6 bases short, with 3 bases between. Germline CDR1 PRHDT, CDR2 FYEKMQ (reference sequence). The CDR3 contains 12 residues. Following RNA extraction, reverse transcription yielded cDNA that acted as the sequencing template. The assay was immunoSEQ multiplex PCR, and TCRdb's table has in-frame clones only and misses some. In the table there are over 95,000 clones, roughly 64% of which are singletons. Study-level findings and limits: A large proportion of expanded lesional clones were detected persisting in scalp and blood during tofacitinib.

The chain links TRBV13 to TRBJ2-2; D is unresolved. The sample was CD8+ T cells sorted from blood, taken at week 4, from a patient treated with tofacitinib. This receptor was obtained from a human donor with alopecia areata. The CDR3 bases are TGTGCCAGCAGCTTAGTTCCCGGGGAGCTGTTTTTT. Translating it yields CASSLVPGELFF.